The 19 T cell receptor beta chains below were found in one sample sequenced in a study of beta chain features in type 1 diabetes. General study findings and limits: In every one of the four CD4+ subsets, TCRB CDR3s were moderately but significantly shorter in Type 1 diabetes patients.

Reverse transcription of all isolated RNA meant that expressed TCRB transcripts were sequenced. This table comes from immunoSEQ multiplex PCR, and its TCRdb copy is limited to in-frame clones, with some not included. The table has nearly 350,000 clones, approximately 9.7% seen once. Which antigens these TCRs recognize remains unknown. Sequencing input: central memory CD4+ T cells from blood. Receptors were obtained from a man aged 25-45 years with type 1 diabetes.

This sequence joins TRBV7-9 and TRBJ1-2, with a tentative D call TRBD1 (5 bases). The V gene's germline CDR1 is SEHNR and CDR2 FQNEAQ (reference sequence). The CDR3 is 15 amino acids. The V end lost 5 bases, the J end lost 3 bases, and 16 bases lay between the germline ends. CDR3 sequence: CASSPRTRGDYGYTF. The DNA of the CDR3 is TGTGCCAGCAGCCCGCGGACTAGGGGAGACTATGGCTACACCTTC.

The rearrangement links TRBV19 to TRBJ2-5, with unresolved D. V lost 2 bases and J 3 bases, leaving 7 bases between the germline ends. The CDR3 is made up of 13 amino acids. From germline, CDR1 is LNHDA and CDR2 SQIVND (reference sequence). The DNA of the CDR3 is TGTGCCAGTAGTATAACTCGGGAAGAGACCCAGTACTTC. Its protein is CASSITREETQYF.

V gene TRBV5-1 combines with J gene TRBJ1-6; 9 nucleotides line up with TRBD1. The germline gives CDR1 SGHRS, CDR2 YFSETQ. V lost 4 bases to trimming and J lost 10 bases; unmatched junction nucleotides: 9. The CDR3 is 15 residues long. The CDR3 reads CASSTTGGPESPLHF. The CDR3 nucleotides are TGCGCCAGCAGCACAACAGGGGGCCCGGAGTCACCCCTCCACTTT.

This clone was detected once. The chain uses TRBV2 and TRBJ2-3, with TRBD2 matching over 10 bases. The ends lost 5 bases at V and 6 bases at J; junction bases unmatched: 8. This CDR3 has 15 amino acids. Per germline, CDR1 SNHLY and CDR2 FYNNEI. For the CDR3, the DNA is TGTGCCAGCAGTCCTGGACTAGCGGACAGCGATACGCAGTATTTT. It encodes CASSPGLADSDTQYF.

The V gene is TRBV30, the J gene TRBJ2-7; D gene uncertain. The CDR3 is 13 amino acids. Trimming stripped 0 bases from V and 1 base from J, with 7 bases between. The germline V gene encodes CDR1 GTSNPN and CDR2 SVGIG (reference sequence). The CDR3 DNA follows: TGTGCCTGGAGTGTAACCCTATCCTACGAGCAGTACTTC. As protein: CAWSVTLSYEQYF.

This clone was detected a few times. The V gene is TRBV7-9, the J gene TRBJ2-5; D is unresolved. V was pared by 5 bases and J by 4 bases, with 5 bases between. The CDR3 contains 11 residues. Germline CDR1 reads SEHNR; CDR2 reads FQNEAQ (reference sequence). As DNA, the CDR3 is TGTGCCAGCAGCCGAACAGAGACCCAGTACTTC. This sequence encodes CASSRTETQYF.

The genes are TRBV7-2 and TRBJ2-1; TRBD2 aligns across 11 bases. Trimming cost V 4 bases and J 6 bases; bases outside gene matches: 2. CDR3 length: 14 residues. Germline V lookup: CDR1 SGHTA, CDR2 FQGNSA. CDR3 nucleotide sequence: TGTGCCAGCAGCTCGACTAGCGGGGCCAATGAGCAGTTCTTC. This sequence encodes CASSSTSGANEQFF.

The rearrangement joins TRBV9 to TRBJ2-3; a possible D gene is TRBD1 (5 bases). V gave up 1 base and J gave up 0 bases, with 12 bases separating them. Germline V gene data show CDR1 as SGDLS and CDR2 as YYNGEE. This CDR3 comprises 16 residues. The CDR3 region is CASSVHDSTSTDTQYF. CDR3 nucleotide sequence: TGTGCCAGCAGCGTACACGACAGCACTAGCACAGATACGCAGTATTTT. Full variable domain (missing parts from reference TRBV9 and TRBJ2-3): DSGVTQTPKHLITATGQRVTLRCSPRSGDLSVYWYQQSLDQGLQFLIQYYNGEERAKGNILERFSAQQFPDLHSELNLSSLELGDSALYFCASSVHDSTSTDTQYFGPGTRLTVL.

The CDR3 DNA is TGTGCCAGCAGTGAAAGGGACTACTCCACAGATACGCAGTATTTT. This translates into CASSERDYSTDTQYF. The chain joins TRBV25-1 to TRBJ2-3, with TRBD2 matching 7 bases. Germline assignment: CDR1 MGHDK and CDR2 SYGVNS. This CDR3 has 15 residues. J lost 2 bases, V lost 2 bases, and 4 bases had no gene match.

The chain has TRBV7-8 and TRBJ1-2; D may be TRBD1 (5 bases). Germline CDR1 SGHVS, CDR2 FQNEAQ. This CDR3 has 14 residues. Between the trimmed V and J ends, which lost 5 bases and 4 bases, there was a span of 14 bases. As DNA, the CDR3 is TGTGCCAGCAGCCTACAGGTTACCAGCTATGGCTACACCTTC. Amino acid sequence: CASSLQVTSYGYTF.

Only a few counts were recorded for this clone. Different DNA sequences within this sample yield the same CDR3. This chain uses TRBV30 with TRBJ1-2; D uncertain. V was pared by 2 bases and J by 2 bases, with 9 bases between. The CDR3 is 13 residues long. Germline assignment: CDR1 GTSNPN and CDR2 SVGIG (reference sequence). CDR3 loop: CAWSPRANYGYTF. The DNA for the CDR3 is TGTGCCTGGAGTCCACGGGCCAACTATGGCTACACCTTC. Variable domain in full (rest from reference TRBV30 and TRBJ1-2): SQTIHQWPATLVQPVGSPLSLECTVEGTSNPNLYWYRQAAGRGLQLLFYSVGIGQISSEVPQNLSASRPQDRQFILSSKKLLLSDSGFYLCAWSPRANYGYTFGSGTRLTVV.

The chain employs TRBV7-7 and TRBJ2-6, with TRBD1 matching over 7 bases. CDR1 SSHAT and CDR2 FNYEAQ come from the germline V gene (reference sequence). V gave up 5 bases and J gave up 4 bases; unmatched junction bases: 5. The CDR3 spans 15 residues. CDR3 residues: CASSHRGAGANVLTF. The CDR3 DNA is TGTGCCAGCAGCCACAGGGGTGCCGGGGCCAACGTCCTGACTTTC.

Many counts were recorded for this clone. The rearrangement joins TRBV2 to TRBJ2-3; D unclear. Deletions cut 3 bases from V and 0 bases from J, with 7 bases between. This CDR3 has 14 amino acids. Germline assignment: CDR1 SNHLY and CDR2 FYNNEI. The DNA for the CDR3 is TGTGCCAGCAGTGACAGCTCTAGCACAGATACGCAGTATTTT. Translating gives CASSDSSSTDTQYF. Looking up the rest from reference TRBV2 and TRBJ2-3 gives the full variable domain: EPEVTQTPSHQVTQMGQEVILRCVPISNHLYFYWYRQILGQKVEFLVSFYNNEISEKSEIFDDQFSVERPDGSNFTLKIRSTKLEDSAMYFCASSDSSSTDTQYFGPGTRLTVL.

The sample holds a few counts of this clone. The chain couples TRBV6-5 to TRBJ2-2; 13 bases map to TRBD2. J lost 4 bases, V lost 6 bases, and 2 bases had no gene match. The CDR3 runs to 15 residues. Germline V gene lookup returns CDR1 MNHEY and CDR2 SVGAGI. As DNA, the CDR3 is TGTGCCAGCAGCAGACTAGCGGGGGGCACCGGGGAGCTGTTTTTT. It is translated as CASSRLAGGTGELFF.

This sequence joins TRBV19 and TRBJ2-4; 7 nucleotides align to TRBD2. CDR1 is LNHDA and CDR2 is SQIVND in the germline V gene (reference sequence). The CDR3 extends over 16 amino acids. With 1 base clipped from V and 0 bases from J, the junction kept 3 bases outside the gene matches. The CDR3 reads CASSIAGEGAKNIQYF. The CDR3 DNA follows: TGTGCCAGTAGTATAGCGGGGGAGGGAGCCAAAAACATTCAGTACTTC.

This clone was observed a few times. V and J are TRBV21-1 and TRBJ1-5; the table's D call, TRBD1, has no DNA check behind it. TRBV21-1 has pseudogene status. The CDR3 length is 15 residues. The CDR3, as DNA: TGTGCCAGCAGCAAGGGACAGGGGAGCAATCAGCCCCAGCATTTT. This translates into CASSKGQGSNQPQHF.

CDR3 DNA: TGTGCCAGCATGTTTACAGGTCAAGAGACCCAGTACTTC. Translation: CASMFTGQETQYF. The V and J genes are TRBV28 and TRBJ2-5; tentative D call: TRBD1 (5 bases). Germline CDR1 and CDR2: MDHEN and SYDVKM. The CDR3 is made up of 13 amino acids. V was pared by 7 bases and J by 2 bases, with 11 bases between.

This clone was found a few times. The rearrangement uses TRBV4-3 and TRBJ1-4, with 7 bases matching TRBD1. Germline V CDR1 and CDR2: LGHNA, YSLEER. This CDR3 contains 18 residues. After removal of 0 bases from V and 3 bases from J, the junction contained 10 bases not matched to a gene. CDR3 in amino acids: CASSQDFLVGQSNEKLFF. CDR3 DNA sequence: TGCGCCAGCAGCCAAGATTTTTTAGTGGGACAGTCTAATGAAAAACTGTTTTTT.

This clone was seen a handful of times. This chain joins TRBV6-1 and TRBJ1-5, with D hard to call. Deletions cut 1 base from V and 2 bases from J, with 9 bases between. The CDR3 runs 15 residues. The germline V gene has CDR1 MNHNS and CDR2 SASEGT. CDR3 coding DNA: TGTGCCAGCAGTGAAGATACATTGGGCAATCAGCCCCAGCATTTT. This sequence encodes CASSEDTLGNQPQHF.